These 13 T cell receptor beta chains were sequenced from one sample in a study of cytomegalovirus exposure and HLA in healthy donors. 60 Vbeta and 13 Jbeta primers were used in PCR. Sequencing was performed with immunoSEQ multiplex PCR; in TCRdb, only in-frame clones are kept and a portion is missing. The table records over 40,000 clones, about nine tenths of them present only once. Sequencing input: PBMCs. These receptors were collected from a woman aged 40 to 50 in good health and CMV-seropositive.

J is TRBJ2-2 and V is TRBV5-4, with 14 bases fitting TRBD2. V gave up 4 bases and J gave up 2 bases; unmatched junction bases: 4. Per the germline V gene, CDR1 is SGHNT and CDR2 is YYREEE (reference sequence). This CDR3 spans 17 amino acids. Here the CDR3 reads CASSPGLAGANTGELFF. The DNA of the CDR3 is TGTGCCAGCAGCCCGGGACTAGCGGGAGCAAACACCGGGGAGCTGTTTTTT.

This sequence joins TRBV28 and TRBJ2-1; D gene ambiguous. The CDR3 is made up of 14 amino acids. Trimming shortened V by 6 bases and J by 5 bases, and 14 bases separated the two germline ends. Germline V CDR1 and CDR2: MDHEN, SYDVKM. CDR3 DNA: TGTGCCAGCAGCCAAAGTTCGCCTAACAATGAGCAGTTCTTC. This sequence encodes CASSQSSPNNEQFF. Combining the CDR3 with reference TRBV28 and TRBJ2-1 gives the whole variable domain DVKVTQSSRYLVKRTGEKVFLECVQDMDHENMFWYRQDPGLGLRLIYFSYDVKMKEKGDIPEGYSVSREKKERFSLILESASTNQTSMYLCASSQSSPNNEQFFGPGTRLTVL.

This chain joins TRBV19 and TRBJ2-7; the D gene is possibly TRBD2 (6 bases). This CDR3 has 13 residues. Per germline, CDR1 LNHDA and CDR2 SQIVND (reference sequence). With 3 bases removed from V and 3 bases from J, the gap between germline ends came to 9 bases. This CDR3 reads CASSIKEGYEQYF. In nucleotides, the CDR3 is TGTGCCAGTAGTATTAAGGAGGGCTACGAGCAGTACTTC.

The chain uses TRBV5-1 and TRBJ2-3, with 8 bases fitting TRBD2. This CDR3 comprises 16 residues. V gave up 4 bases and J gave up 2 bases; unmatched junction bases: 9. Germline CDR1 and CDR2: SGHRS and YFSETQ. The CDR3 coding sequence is TGCGCCAGCAGCAAGAATCCGGGACTAGACACAGATACGCAGTATTTT. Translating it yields CASSKNPGLDTDTQYF. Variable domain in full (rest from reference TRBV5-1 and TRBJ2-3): KAGVTQTPRYLIKTRGQQVTLSCSPISGHRSVSWYQQTPGQGLQFLFEYFSETQRNKGNFPGRFSGRQFSNSRSEMNVSTLELGDSALYLCASSKNPGLDTDTQYFGPGTRLTVL.

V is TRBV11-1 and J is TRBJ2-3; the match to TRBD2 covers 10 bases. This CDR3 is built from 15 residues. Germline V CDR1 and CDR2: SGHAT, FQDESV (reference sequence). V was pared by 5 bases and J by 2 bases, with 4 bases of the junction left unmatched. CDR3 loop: CASSRTSGITDTQYF. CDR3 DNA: TGTGCCAGCAGCAGGACTAGCGGCATCACAGATACGCAGTATTTT.

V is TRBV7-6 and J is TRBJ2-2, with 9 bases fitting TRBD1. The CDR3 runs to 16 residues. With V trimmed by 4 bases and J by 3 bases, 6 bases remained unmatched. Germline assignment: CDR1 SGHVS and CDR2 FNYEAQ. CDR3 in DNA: TGTGCCAGCAGCTATGGGACAGGGTTGCACACCGGGGAGCTGTTTTTT. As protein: CASSYGTGLHTGELFF.

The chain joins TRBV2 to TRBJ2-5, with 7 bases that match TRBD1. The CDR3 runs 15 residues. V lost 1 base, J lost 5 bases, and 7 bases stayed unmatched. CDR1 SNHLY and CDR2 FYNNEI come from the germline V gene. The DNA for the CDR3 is TGTGCCAGCAGTGAAGATGGGACAGTCGCGGAGACCCAGTACTTC. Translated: CASSEDGTVAETQYF.

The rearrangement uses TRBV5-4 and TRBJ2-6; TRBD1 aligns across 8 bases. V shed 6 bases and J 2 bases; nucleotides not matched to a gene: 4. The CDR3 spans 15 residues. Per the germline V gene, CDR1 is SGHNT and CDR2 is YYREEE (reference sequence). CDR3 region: CASTSGGPGANVLTF. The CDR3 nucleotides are TGTGCCAGCACCTCAGGGGGCCCTGGGGCCAACGTCCTGACTTTC.

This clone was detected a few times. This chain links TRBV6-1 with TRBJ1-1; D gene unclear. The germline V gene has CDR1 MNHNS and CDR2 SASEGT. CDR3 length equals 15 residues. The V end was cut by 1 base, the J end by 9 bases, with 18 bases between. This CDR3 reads CASSEVVVMTRKAFF. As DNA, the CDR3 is TGTGCCAGCAGTGAAGTAGTAGTAATGACACGGAAAGCTTTCTTT.

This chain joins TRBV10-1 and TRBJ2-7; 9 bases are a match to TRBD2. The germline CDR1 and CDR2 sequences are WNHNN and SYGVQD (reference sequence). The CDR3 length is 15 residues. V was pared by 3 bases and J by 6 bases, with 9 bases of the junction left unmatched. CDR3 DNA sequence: TGCGCCAGCAGTGACCGGCGGGGGGGGTTCCGCGAGCAGTACTTC. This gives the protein CASSDRRGGFREQYF.

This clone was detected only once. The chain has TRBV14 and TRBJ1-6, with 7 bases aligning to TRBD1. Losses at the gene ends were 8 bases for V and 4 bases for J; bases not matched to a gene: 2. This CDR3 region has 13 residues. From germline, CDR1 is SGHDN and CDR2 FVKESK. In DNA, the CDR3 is TGTGCCAGCGCGGGACAGTATAATTCACCCCTCCACTTT. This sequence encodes CASAGQYNSPLHF.

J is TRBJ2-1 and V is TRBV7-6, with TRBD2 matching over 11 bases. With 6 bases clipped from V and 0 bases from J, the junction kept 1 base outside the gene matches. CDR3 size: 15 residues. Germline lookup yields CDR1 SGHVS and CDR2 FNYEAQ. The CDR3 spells CASRGLAGSYNEQFF. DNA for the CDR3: TGTGCCAGCAGAGGACTAGCGGGCTCCTACAATGAGCAGTTCTTC.

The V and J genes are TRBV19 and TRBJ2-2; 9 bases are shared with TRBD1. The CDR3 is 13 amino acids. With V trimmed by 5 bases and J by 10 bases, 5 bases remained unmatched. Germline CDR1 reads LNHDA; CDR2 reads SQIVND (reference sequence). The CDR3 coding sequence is TGTGCCAGTAGTGGGACAGGGTTGGTGGAGCTGTTTTTT. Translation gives CASSGTGLVELFF. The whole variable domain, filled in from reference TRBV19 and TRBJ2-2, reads DGGITQSPKYLFRKEGQNVTLSCEQNLNHDAMYWYRQDPGQGLRLIYYSQIVNDFQKGDIAEGYSVSREKKESFPLTVTSAQKNPTAFYLCASSGTGLVELFFGEGSRLTVL.